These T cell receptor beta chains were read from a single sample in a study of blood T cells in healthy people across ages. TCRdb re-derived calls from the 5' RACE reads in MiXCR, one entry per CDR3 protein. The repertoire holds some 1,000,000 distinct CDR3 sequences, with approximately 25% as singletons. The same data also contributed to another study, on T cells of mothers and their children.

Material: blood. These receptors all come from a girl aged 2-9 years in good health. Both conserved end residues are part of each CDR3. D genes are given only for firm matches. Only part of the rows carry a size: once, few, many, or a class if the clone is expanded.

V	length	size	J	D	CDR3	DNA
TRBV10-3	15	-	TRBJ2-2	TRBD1	CAIRVGTGSEGELFF	TGTGCCATCAGGGTCGGGACAGGGAGTGAGGGGGAGCTGTTTTTT
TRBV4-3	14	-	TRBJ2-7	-	CASSQDRVGHEQYF	TGCGCCAGCAGCCAAGACAGGGTTGGACACGAGCAGTACTTC
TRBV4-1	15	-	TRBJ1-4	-	CASRFRGATNEKLFF	TGCGCCAGCCGTTTTAGGGGGGCAACTAATGAAAAACTGTTTTTT
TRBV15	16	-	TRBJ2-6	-	CATSRTVFSGANVLTF	TGTGCCACCAGCAGAACAGTTTTCTCTGGGGCCAACGTCCTGACTTTC
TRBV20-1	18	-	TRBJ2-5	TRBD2	CSASGAASGGEYQETQYF	TGCAGTGCCAGTGGGGCGGCTAGCGGGGGGGAGTACCAAGAGACCCAGTACTTC
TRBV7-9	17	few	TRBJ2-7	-	CASTLEDSGTGSYEQYF	TGTGCCAGCACCCTGGAGGATTCGGGGACGGGGTCCTACGAGCAGTACTTC
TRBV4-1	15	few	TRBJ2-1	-	CASSPWTPKDNEQFF	TGCGCCAGCAGCCCTTGGACCCCTAAGGACAATGAGCAGTTCTTC
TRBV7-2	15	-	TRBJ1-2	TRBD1	CASSFPGQGVFGYTF	TGTGCCAGCAGCTTCCCGGGACAGGGGGTCTTTGGCTACACCTTC
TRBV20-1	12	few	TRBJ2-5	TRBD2	CSARREGRSDFF	TGCAGTGCTAGGAGGGAGGGGCGGTCGGACTTCTTC
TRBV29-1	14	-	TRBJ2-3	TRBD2	CSLTAGYGTDTQYF	TGCAGCTTGACAGCGGGATACGGGACAGATACGCAGTATTTT
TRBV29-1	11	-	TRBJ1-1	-	CSVGGAGFAFF	TGCAGCGTTGGTGGCGCAGGGTTCGCTTTCTTT
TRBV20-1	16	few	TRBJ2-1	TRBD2	CSASHSGTSGDNEQFF	TGCAGTGCTAGTCATTCCGGGACTAGCGGCGACAATGAGCAGTTCTTC
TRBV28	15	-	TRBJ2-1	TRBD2	CASRSRDYANNEQFF	TGTGCCAGCAGATCCCGGGACTACGCCAACAATGAGCAGTTCTTC
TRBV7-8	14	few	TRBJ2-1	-	CASSSSPSTTEQFF	TGTGCCAGCAGCTCGAGTCCCTCGACAACTGAGCAGTTCTTC
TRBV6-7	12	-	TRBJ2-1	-	CASNLGLGEQFF	TGTGCCAGCAACCTGGGTTTGGGAGAGCAGTTCTTC
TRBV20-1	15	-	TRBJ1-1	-	CSAPGVSELNTEAFF	TGCAGTGCCCCCGGTGTTTCTGAACTGAACACTGAAGCTTTCTTT
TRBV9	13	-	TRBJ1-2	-	CASSVSAGYGYTF	TGTGCCAGCAGCGTATCGGCGGGTTATGGCTACACCTTC
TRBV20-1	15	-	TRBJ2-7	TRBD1	CSAPKDRTTSYEQYF	TGCAGTGCTCCCAAGGACAGGACGACTTCCTACGAGCAGTACTTC
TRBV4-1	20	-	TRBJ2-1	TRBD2	CASSQDSGTSGETTYNEQFF	TGCGCCAGCAGCCAAGATAGTGGGACTAGCGGGGAGACTACCTACAATGAGCAGTTCTTC
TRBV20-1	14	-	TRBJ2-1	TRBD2	CSAGRASGYNEQFF	TGCAGTGCTGGGAGAGCTAGCGGTTACAATGAGCAGTTCTTC
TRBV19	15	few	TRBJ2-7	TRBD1	CASSIVQGEGGEQYF	TGTGCCAGTAGTATAGTGCAGGGGGAAGGTGGCGAGCAGTACTTC
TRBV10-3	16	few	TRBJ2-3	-	CAVSYAGTPGTDTQYF	TGTGCCGTCAGTTATGCAGGGACTCCTGGCACAGATACGCAGTATTTT
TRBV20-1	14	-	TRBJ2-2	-	CSAVDPVNAGELFF	TGCAGTGCCGTTGATCCGGTTAATGCCGGGGAGCTGTTTTTT
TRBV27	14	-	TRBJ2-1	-	CASMVGGSGNEQFF	TGTGCCAGCATGGTCGGAGGGAGTGGCAATGAGCAGTTCTTC
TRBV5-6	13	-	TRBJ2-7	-	CASSFQMIGEQYF	TGTGCCAGCAGCTTCCAAATGATTGGGGAGCAGTACTTC
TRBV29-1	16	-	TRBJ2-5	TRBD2	CSAKSGRTSWEETQYF	TGCAGCGCCAAAAGCGGGAGGACCTCGTGGGAAGAGACCCAGTACTTC
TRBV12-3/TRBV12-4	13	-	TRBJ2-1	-	CASRGSHYNEQFF	TGTGCCAGTAGAGGGAGCCACTACAATGAGCAGTTCTTC
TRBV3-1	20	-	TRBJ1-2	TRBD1	CASSQVVSPGQGKSGYGYTF	TGTGCCAGCAGCCAAGTAGTTTCTCCGGGACAGGGAAAAAGCGGCTATGGCTACACCTTC
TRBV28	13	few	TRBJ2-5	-	CATNRQKDETQYF	TGTGCCACCAACCGACAGAAAGACGAGACCCAGTACTTC
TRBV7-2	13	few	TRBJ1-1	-	CASSLVFGGEAFF	TGTGCCAGCAGCTTAGTTTTCGGCGGTGAAGCTTTCTTT
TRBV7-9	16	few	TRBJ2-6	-	CVSSPPGLERKDVLTF	TGTGTCAGCAGCCCCCCAGGACTGGAAAGAAAGGACGTCCTGACTTTC
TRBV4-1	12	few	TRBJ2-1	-	CASSQYTDEQFF	TGCGCCAGCAGCCAATATACTGATGAGCAGTTCTTC
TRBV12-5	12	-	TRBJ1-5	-	CASASGAWPQHF	TGTGCTAGTGCCTCAGGGGCCTGGCCCCAGCATTTT
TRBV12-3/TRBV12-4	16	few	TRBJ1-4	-	CASSLGVQETNEKLFF	TGTGCCAGCAGCTTGGGGGTACAGGAAACTAATGAAAAACTGTTTTTT
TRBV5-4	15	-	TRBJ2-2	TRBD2	CASSPGTSWAGELFF	TGTGCCAGCAGCCCGGGGACTAGCTGGGCCGGGGAGCTGTTTTTT
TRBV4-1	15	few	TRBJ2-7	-	CASSRVVLAEYEQYF	TGCGCCAGCAGCCGAGTGGTCTTAGCGGAGTACGAGCAGTACTTC
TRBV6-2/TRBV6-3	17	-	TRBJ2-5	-	CASSYSSGGAVQETQYF	TGTGCCAGCAGTTACTCATCTGGTGGGGCCGTACAAGAGACCCAGTACTTC
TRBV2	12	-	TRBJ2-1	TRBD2	CSGLAGYNEQFF	TGCTCTGGACTAGCGGGATACAATGAGCAGTTCTTC
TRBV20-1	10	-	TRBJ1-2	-	CSALGNGYTF	TGCAGTGCTCTCGGCAATGGCTACACCTTC
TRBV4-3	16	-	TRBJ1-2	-	CASSRDLAAQPYGYTF	TGCGCCAGCAGCCGAGATTTGGCGGCCCAGCCCTATGGCTACACCTTC
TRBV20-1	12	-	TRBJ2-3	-	CSARLSSDTQYF	TGCAGTGCTAGGCTATCGTCAGATACGCAGTATTTT
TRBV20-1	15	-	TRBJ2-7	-	CSAAAPLRQTYEQYF	TGCAGTGCAGCGGCCCCTTTAAGGCAGACCTACGAGCAGTACTTC
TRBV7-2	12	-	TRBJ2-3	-	CAGSQTTNTQYF	TGTGCCGGCAGCCAAACCACGAATACGCAGTATTTT
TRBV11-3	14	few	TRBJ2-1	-	CASRSHRDGDEQFF	TGTGCCAGCAGATCTCACAGGGATGGCGATGAGCAGTTCTTC
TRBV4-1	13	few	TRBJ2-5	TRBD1	CASSRDRDETQYF	TGCGCCAGCAGCCGGGACAGGGATGAGACCCAGTACTTC
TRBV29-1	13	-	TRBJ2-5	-	CSVGGGLQETQYF	TGCAGCGTTGGAGGAGGTCTCCAAGAGACCCAGTACTTC
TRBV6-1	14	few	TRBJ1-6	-	CASRPRDPSSPLHF	TGTGCCAGCAGGCCGAGGGACCCCAGTTCACCCCTCCACTTT
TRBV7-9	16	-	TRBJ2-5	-	CASSSRTDRFLQTQYF	TGTGCCAGCAGCTCCCGAACAGACAGATTTCTGCAGACCCAGTACTTC